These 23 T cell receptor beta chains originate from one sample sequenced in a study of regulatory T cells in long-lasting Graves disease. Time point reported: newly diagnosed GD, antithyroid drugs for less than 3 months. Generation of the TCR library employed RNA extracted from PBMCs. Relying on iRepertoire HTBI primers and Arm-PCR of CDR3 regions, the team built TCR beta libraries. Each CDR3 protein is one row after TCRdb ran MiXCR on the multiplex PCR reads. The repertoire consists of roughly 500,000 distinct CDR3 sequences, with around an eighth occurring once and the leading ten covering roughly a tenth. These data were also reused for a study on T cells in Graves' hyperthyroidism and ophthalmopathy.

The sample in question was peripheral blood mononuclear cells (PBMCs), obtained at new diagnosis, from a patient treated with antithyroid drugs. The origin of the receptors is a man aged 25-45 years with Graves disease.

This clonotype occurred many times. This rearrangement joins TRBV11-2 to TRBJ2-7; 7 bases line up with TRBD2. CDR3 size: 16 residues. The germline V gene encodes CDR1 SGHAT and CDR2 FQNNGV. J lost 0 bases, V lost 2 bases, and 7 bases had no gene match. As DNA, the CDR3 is TGTGCCAGCAGCTTACTCTCAGCGGGATCCTCCTACGAGCAGTACTTC. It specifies CASSLLSAGSSYEQYF.

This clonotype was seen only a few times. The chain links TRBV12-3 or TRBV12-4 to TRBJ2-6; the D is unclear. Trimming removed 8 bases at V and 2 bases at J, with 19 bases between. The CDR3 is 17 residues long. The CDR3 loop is CASLPGREFAGANVLTF. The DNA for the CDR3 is TGTGCCAGCCTACCCGGACGCGAATTCGCTGGGGCCAACGTCCTGACTTTC.

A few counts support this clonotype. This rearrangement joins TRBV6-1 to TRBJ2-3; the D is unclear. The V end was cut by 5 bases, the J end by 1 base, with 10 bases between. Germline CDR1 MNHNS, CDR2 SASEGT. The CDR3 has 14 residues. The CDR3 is CASSQDSGTDTQYF. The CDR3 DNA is TGTGCCAGCAGTCAGGATTCTGGCACAGATACGCAGTATTTT.

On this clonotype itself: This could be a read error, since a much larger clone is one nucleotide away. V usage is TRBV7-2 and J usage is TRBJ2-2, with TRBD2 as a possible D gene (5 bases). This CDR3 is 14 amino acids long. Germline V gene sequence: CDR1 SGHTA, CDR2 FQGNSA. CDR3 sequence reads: CASSSGGRTGELLF. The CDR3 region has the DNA TGTGCCAGCAGCTCGGGCGGGCGCACCGGGGAGCTGCTTTTT. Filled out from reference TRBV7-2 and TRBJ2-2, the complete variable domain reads GAGVSQSPSNKVTEKGKDVELRCDPISGHTALYWYRQSLGQGLEFLIYFQGNSAPDKSGLPSDRFSAERTGGSVSTLTIQRTQQEDSAVYLCASSSGGRTGELLFGEGSRLTVL.

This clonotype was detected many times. The DNA of the CDR3 is TGTGCCAGCAGTTTCTCCAGGGGTGGGACCGGGGAGCTGTTTTTT. It encodes CASSFSRGGTGELFF. V and J are TRBV12-3 or TRBV12-4 and TRBJ2-2; D may be TRBD1 (6 bases). V dropped 3 bases and J dropped 5 bases, with 13 bases sitting between them. This CDR3 is built from 15 residues.

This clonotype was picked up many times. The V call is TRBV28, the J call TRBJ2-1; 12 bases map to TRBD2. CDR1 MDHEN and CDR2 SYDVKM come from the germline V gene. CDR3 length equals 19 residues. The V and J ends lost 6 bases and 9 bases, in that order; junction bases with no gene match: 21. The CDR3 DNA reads TGTGCCAGCAGCCTTATGGTCCCCCTAGCGGGAGGGGGTGGGGGTGAGCAGTTCTTC. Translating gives CASSLMVPLAGGGGGEQFF.

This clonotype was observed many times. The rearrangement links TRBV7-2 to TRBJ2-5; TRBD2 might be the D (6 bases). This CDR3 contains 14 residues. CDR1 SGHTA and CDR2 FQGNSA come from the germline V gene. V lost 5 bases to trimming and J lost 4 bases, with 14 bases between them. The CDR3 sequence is CASSPAGFGETQYF. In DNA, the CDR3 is TGTGCCAGCAGCCCTGCGGGATTTGGAGAGACCCAGTACTTC.

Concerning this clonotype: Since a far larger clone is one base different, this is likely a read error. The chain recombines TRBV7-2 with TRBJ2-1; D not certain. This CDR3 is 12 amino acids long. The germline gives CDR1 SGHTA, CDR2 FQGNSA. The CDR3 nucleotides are TGTGCCAGCAGCTTTTCAGACAATGAGAAGTTCTTC. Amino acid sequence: CASSFSDNEKFF.

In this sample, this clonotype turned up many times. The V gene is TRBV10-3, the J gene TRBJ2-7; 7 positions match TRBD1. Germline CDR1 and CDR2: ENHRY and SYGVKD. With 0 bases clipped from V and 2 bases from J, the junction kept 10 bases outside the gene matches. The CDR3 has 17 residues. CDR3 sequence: CAISESTGQRGPYEQYF. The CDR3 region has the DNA TGTGCCATCAGTGAGTCGACGGGACAGCGAGGCCCCTACGAGCAGTACTTC.

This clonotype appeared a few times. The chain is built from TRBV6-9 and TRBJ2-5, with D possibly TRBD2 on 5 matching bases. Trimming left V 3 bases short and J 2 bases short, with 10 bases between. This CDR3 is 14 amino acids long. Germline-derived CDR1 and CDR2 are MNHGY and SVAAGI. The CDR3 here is CASSYGKRQETQYF. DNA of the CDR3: TGTGCCAGCAGTTACGGGAAGCGACAAGAGACCCAGTACTTC.

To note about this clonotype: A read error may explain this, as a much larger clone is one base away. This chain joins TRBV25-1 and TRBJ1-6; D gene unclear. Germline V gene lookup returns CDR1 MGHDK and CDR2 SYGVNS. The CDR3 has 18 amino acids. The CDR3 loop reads CASSEYGSRTTGNSPPHF. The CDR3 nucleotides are TGTGCCAGCAGTGAATATGGGTCCAGGACCACCGGCAATTCACCCCCCCACTTT.

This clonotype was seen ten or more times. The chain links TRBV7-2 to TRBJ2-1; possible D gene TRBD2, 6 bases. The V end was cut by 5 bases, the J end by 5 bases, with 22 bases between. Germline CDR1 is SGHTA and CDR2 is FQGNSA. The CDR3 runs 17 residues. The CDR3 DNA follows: TGTGCCAGCAGCCCGGACTGGGGCGGGATGGGGCACAATGAGCAGTTCTTC. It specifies CASSPDWGGMGHNEQFF.

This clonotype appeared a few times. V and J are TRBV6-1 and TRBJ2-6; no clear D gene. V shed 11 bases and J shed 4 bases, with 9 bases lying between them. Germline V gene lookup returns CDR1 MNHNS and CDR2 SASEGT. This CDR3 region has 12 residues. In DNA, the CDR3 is TGTGCCGTCCTTAAGGGGGCCAACGTCCTGACTTTC. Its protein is CAVLKGANVLTF.

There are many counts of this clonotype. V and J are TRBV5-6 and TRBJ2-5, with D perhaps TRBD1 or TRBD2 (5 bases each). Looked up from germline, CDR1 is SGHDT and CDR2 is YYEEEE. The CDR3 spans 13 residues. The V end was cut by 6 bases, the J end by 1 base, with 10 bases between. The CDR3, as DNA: TGTGCCAGCACCGGGACCATCCAAGAGACCCAGTACTTC. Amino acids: CASTGTIQETQYF.

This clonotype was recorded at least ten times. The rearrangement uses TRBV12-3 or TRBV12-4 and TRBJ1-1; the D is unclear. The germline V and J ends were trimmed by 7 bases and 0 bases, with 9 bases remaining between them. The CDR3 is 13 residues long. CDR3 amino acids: CASTLLMNTEAFF. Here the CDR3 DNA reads TGTGCCAGCACCCTTCTCATGAACACTGAAGCTTTCTTT.

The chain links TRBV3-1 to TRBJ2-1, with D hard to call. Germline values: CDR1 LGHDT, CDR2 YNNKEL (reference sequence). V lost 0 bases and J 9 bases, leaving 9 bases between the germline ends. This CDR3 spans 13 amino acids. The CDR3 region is CASSQDLYSEQFF. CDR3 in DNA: TGTGCCAGCAGCCAAGATCTGTATTCTGAGCAGTTCTTC.

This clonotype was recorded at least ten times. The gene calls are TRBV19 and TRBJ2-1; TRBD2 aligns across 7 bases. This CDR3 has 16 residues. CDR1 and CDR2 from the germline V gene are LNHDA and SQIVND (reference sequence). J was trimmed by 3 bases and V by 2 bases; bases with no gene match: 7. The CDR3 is CASSIWGSGLYNEQFF. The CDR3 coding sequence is TGTGCCAGTAGTATATGGGGTAGCGGGCTCTACAATGAGCAGTTCTTC.

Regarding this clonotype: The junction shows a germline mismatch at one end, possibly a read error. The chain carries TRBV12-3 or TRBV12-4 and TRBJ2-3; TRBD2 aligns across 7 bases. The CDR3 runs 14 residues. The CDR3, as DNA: TGTGCCGGCAGTTTCGGGGGGAGCACAGATACGCAGTATTTT. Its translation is CAGSFGGSTDTQYF.

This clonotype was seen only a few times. This CDR3 reads CASNPGTSGRNEQFF. Written as DNA, the CDR3 is TGTGCCAGTAACCCCGGGACTAGCGGGAGGAATGAGCAGTTCTTC. The V gene is TRBV19, the J gene TRBJ2-1; 15 positions match TRBD2. The germline V gene encodes CDR1 LNHDA and CDR2 SQIVND (reference sequence). The trim removed 7 bases at V and 7 bases at J, leaving 5 bases unmatched. The length of the CDR3 is 15 residues.

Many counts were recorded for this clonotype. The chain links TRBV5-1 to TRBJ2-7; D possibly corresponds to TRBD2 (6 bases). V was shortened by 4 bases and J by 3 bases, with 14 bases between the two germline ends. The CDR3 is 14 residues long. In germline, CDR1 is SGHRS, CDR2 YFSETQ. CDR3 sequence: CASSREEGSYEQYF. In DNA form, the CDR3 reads TGCGCCAGCAGCAGGGAGGAGGGCAGCTACGAGCAGTACTTC.

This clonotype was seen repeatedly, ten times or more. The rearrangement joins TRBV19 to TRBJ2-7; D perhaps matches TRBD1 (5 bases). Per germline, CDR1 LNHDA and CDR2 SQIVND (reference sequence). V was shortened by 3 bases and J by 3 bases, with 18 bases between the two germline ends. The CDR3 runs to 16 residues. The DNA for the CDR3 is TGTGCCAGTAGTATGAAGGGGTCAGGTCAAGGCTACGAGCAGTACTTC. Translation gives CASSMKGSGQGYEQYF.

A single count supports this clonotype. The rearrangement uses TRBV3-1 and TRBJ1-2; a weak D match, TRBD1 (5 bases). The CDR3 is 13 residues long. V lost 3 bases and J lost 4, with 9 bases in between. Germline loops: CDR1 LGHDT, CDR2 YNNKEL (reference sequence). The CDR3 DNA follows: TGTGCCAGCAGCCAGGGGCATGGCTATGGCTACACCTTC. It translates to CASSQGHGYGYTF.

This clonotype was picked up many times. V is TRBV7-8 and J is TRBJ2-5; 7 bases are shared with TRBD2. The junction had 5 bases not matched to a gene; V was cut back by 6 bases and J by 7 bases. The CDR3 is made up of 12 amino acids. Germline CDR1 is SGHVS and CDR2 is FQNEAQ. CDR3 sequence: CASSRGLGTQYF. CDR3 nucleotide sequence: TGTGCCAGCAGTCGCGGACTAGGGACCCAGTACTTC.